These 13 T cell receptor beta chains originate from one sample sequenced in a study of cytomegalovirus exposure and HLA in healthy donors. A multiplex PCR was run with 60 Vbeta primers and 13 Jbeta primers. Repertoires were generated with immunoSEQ multiplex PCR, while TCRdb's copy carries only in-frame clones and drops some. The sample lists about 150,000 clones; roughly 77% were seen once. Sequenced input: PBMCs. These receptor sequences come from a woman between 45 and 60 years old in good health and CMV-seropositive.

The genes are TRBV28 and TRBJ2-5, with 13 bases that match TRBD2. CDR1 is MDHEN, CDR2 SYDVKM, per germline. V was pared by 3 bases and J by 11 bases, with 18 bases of the junction left unmatched. The CDR3 totals 18 residues. CDR3 DNA sequence: TGTGCCAGCAGTTTTCACGCGGGACTAGCGGGAAGAATGGGTGAGCAGTACTTC. Protein sequence: CASSFHAGLAGRMGEQYF.

This clone was observed a few times. The rearrangement links TRBV4-2 to TRBJ1-1, with 7 bases fitting TRBD1. Germline loops: CDR1 LGHNA, CDR2 YNFKEQ. After removal of 4 bases from V and 1 base from J, the junction contained 12 bases not matched to a gene. CDR3 size: 17 residues. Here the CDR3 DNA reads TGTGCCAGCAGCCGTCTAGAGGCGGGACAGTCGAACACTGAAGCTTTCTTT. This sequence encodes CASSRLEAGQSNTEAFF.

This chain uses TRBV28 with TRBJ2-1; 9 bases match TRBD2. The length of the CDR3 is 18 residues. With 3 bases clipped from V and 8 bases from J, the junction kept 17 bases outside the gene matches. Germline loops: CDR1 MDHEN, CDR2 SYDVKM. The CDR3 is CASSFPLAGNSQSDEQFF. CDR3 DNA sequence: TGTGCCAGCAGTTTTCCACTAGCGGGCAATTCCCAGAGCGATGAGCAGTTCTTC.

V gene TRBV28 combines with J gene TRBJ2-7; no clear D. The CDR3 loop spans 15 amino acids. The V end was cut by 4 bases, the J end by 0 bases, with 13 bases between. CDR1 and CDR2 from the germline V gene are MDHEN and SYDVKM. Written as DNA, the CDR3 is TGTGCCAGCAGTTCACAGATTTTGAGCTCCTACGAGCAGTACTTC. Protein: CASSSQILSSYEQYF.

V usage is TRBV9 and J usage is TRBJ2-1; D is possibly TRBD2 (6 bases). The V end was cut by 4 bases, the J end by 6 bases, with 14 bases between. The CDR3 loop spans 14 amino acids. Germline values: CDR1 SGDLS, CDR2 YYNGEE. This chain's CDR3 is CASSPRDWGNEQFF. CDR3 coding DNA: TGTGCCAGCAGCCCCCGGGACTGGGGCAATGAGCAGTTCTTC. Supplemented by reference TRBV9 and TRBJ2-1, the full variable domain reads DSGVTQTPKHLITATGQRVTLRCSPRSGDLSVYWYQQSLDQGLQFLIQYYNGEERAKGNILERFSAQQFPDLHSELNLSSLELGDSALYFCASSPRDWGNEQFFGPGTRLTVL.

In its sample, this clone was seen once. The V and J genes are TRBV30 and TRBJ1-6; D is uncertain. CDR1 is GTSNPN and CDR2 is SVGIG in the germline V gene (reference sequence). The CDR3 covers 14 residues. V gave up 3 bases and J gave up 5 bases, with 11 bases separating them. CDR3 nucleotides: TGTGCCTGGAGCGTGGAGCGGGATAATTCACCCCTCCACTTT. Protein product: CAWSVERDNSPLHF.

The chain carries TRBV7-9 and TRBJ2-1, with D uncertain. Trimming removed 1 base at V and 0 bases at J, with 4 bases between. Germline V gives CDR1 SEHNR, CDR2 FQNEAQ (reference sequence). The CDR3 length is 14 residues. The CDR3 nucleotides read TGTGCCAGCAGCTTAGTGAGCTCCTACAATGAGCAGTTCTTC. Its protein product is CASSLVSSYNEQFF. Variable domain in full (rest from reference TRBV7-9 and TRBJ2-1): DTGVSQNPRHKITKRGQNVTFRCDPISEHNRLYWYRQTLGQGPEFLTYFQNEAQLEKSRLLSDRFSAERPKGSFSTLEIQRTEQGDSAMYLCASSLVSSYNEQFFGPGTRLTVL.

The chain links TRBV5-4 to TRBJ1-6; 8 bases fit TRBD1. The CDR3 has 14 residues. Germline CDR1 and CDR2: SGHNT and YYREEE (reference sequence). J lost 10 bases, V lost 6 bases, and 9 bases had no gene match. The CDR3 DNA follows: TGTGCCAGCACCACGGACAGGGCCAAGTCACCCCTCCACTTT. Its translation is CASTTDRAKSPLHF.

The rearrangement uses TRBV30 and TRBJ2-5; D is perhaps TRBD2 (6 bases). Germline V gene sequence: CDR1 GTSNPN, CDR2 SVGIG (reference sequence). V lost 6 bases and J lost 5, with 22 bases in between. CDR3 length: 15 residues. CDR3: CACQDYPTREETQYF. The CDR3 nucleotides are TGTGCCTGCCAGGACTACCCGACACGGGAGGAGACCCAGTACTTC.

The rearrangement links TRBV5-4 to TRBJ1-2; possibly TRBD1 for D (6 bases). The CDR3 covers 16 residues. The V and J ends lost 2 bases and 7 bases respectively, with 21 bases between them. Germline-derived CDR1 and CDR2 are SGHNT and YYREEE (reference sequence). The CDR3 region is CASSLAKQGRKSGYTF. Here the CDR3 DNA reads TGTGCCAGCAGCTTAGCGAAACAGGGAAGAAAATCTGGCTACACCTTC.

The chain links TRBV29-1 to TRBJ2-5, with 9 bases lining up with TRBD2. CDR1 and CDR2 from the germline V gene are SQVTM and ANQGSEA. J was trimmed by 4 bases and V by 6 bases; bases with no gene match: 6. The CDR3 runs 13 residues. CDR3 coding DNA: TGCAGCGTGACTAGCGGCGCGGGAGAGACCCAGTACTTC. This sequence encodes CSVTSGAGETQYF.

The chain has TRBV7-8 and TRBJ2-3, with a possible D match to TRBD1 (6 bases). Trimming removed 6 bases from V and 9 bases from J, with 13 bases in between. This CDR3 has 12 amino acids. Germline values: CDR1 SGHVS, CDR2 FQNEAQ. The CDR3 protein is CASSRDRWTQYF. The CDR3 bases are TGTGCCAGCAGTCGTGACAGGTGGACGCAGTATTTT. The full variable domain, with the rest looked up from reference TRBV7-8 and TRBJ2-3, is GAGVSQSPRYKVAKRGQDVALRCDPISGHVSLFWYQQALGQGPEFLTYFQNEAQLDKSGLPSDRFFAERPEGSVSTLKIQRTQQEDSAVYLCASSRDRWTQYFGPGTRLTVL.

CDR3 protein: CASSRRLAGTDTQYF. The DNA for the CDR3 is TGTGCCAGCAGCCGACGACTAGCGGGTACAGATACGCAGTATTTT. The chain has TRBV7-2 and TRBJ2-3, with TRBD2 matching 10 bases. Germline V CDR1 and CDR2: SGHTA, FQGNSA. The CDR3 consists of 15 residues. The ends lost 5 bases at V and 3 bases at J; junction bases unmatched: 5.